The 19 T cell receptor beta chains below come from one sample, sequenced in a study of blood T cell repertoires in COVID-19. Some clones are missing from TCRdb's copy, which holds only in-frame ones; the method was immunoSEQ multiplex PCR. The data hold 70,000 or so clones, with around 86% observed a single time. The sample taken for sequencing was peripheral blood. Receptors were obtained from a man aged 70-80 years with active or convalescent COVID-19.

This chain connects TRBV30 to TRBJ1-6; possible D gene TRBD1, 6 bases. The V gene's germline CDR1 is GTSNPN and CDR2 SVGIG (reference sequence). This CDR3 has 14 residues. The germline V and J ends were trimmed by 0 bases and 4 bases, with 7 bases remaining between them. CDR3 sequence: CAWSVQGYNSPLHF. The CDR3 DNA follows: TGTGCCTGGAGTGTACAGGGTTATAATTCACCCCTCCACTTT. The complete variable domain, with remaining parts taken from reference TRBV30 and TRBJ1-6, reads SQTIHQWPATLVQPVGSPLSLECTVEGTSNPNLYWYRQAAGRGLQLLFYSVGIGQISSEVPQNLSASRPQDRQFILSSKKLLLSDSGFYLCAWSVQGYNSPLHFGNGTRLTVT.

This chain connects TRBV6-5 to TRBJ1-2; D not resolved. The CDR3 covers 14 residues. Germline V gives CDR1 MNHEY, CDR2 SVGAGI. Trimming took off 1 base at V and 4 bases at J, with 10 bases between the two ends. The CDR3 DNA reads TGTGCCAGCAGTTACTTCGGGGTTGGCTATGGCTACACCTTC. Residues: CASSYFGVGYGYTF.

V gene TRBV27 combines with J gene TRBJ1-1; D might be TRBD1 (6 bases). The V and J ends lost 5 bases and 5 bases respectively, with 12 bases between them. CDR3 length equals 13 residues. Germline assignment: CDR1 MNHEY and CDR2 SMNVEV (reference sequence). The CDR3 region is CASSLTGQTEAFF. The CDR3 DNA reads TGTGCCAGCAGTCTGACAGGACAGACTGAAGCTTTCTTT.

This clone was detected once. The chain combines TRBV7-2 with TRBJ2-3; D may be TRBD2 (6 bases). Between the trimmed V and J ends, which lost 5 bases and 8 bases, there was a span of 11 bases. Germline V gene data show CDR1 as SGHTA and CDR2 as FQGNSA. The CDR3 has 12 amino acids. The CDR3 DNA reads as TGTGCCAGCAGCCCAGTGGGGGGTACGCAGTATTTT. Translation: CASSPVGGTQYF.

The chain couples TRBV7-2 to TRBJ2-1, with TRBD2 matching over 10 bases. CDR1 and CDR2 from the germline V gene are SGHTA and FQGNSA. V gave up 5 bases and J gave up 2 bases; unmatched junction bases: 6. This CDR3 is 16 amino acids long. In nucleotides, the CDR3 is TGTGCCAGCAGCGATCTAGCGGGGGCCCCCTACAATGAGCAGTTCTTC. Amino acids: CASSDLAGAPYNEQFF. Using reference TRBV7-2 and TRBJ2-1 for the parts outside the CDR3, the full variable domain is GAGVSQSPSNKVTEKGKDVELRCDPISGHTALYWYRQSLGQGLEFLIYFQGNSAPDKSGLPSDRFSAERTGGSVSTLTIQRTQQEDSAVYLCASSDLAGAPYNEQFFGPGTRLTVL.

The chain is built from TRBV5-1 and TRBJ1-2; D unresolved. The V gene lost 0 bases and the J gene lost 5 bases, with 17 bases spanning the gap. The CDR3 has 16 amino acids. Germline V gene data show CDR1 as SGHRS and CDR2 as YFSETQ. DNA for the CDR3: TGCGCCAGCAGCTTGGTCCCATACGGAATCGGGTATGGCTACACCTTC. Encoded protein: CASSLVPYGIGYGYTF.

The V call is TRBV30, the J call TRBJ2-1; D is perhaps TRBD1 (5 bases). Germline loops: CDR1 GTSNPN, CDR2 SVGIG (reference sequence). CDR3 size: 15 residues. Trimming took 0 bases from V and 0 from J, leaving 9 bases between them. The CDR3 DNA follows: TGTGCCTGGAGTGTCAGGGTTCACTCCTACAATGAGCAGTTCTTC. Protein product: CAWSVRVHSYNEQFF.

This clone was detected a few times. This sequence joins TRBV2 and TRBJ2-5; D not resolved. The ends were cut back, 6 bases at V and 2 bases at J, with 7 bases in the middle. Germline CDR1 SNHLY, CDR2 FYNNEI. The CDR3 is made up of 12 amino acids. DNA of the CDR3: TGTGCCAGCAGACCGGAGCAAGAGACCCAGTACTTC. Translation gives CASRPEQETQYF.

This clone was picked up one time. As DNA, the CDR3 is TGTGCCAGCAGCTTTCAAGCGGGAGGGGGCACAGATACGCAGTATTTT. Translation gives CASSFQAGGGTDTQYF. The chain recombines TRBV7-2 with TRBJ2-3, with 10 positions matching TRBD2. Germline CDR1 is SGHTA and CDR2 is FQGNSA. Trimming at V came to 3 bases and at J to 1 base, leaving 4 bases not matched to a gene. There are 16 residues in the CDR3.

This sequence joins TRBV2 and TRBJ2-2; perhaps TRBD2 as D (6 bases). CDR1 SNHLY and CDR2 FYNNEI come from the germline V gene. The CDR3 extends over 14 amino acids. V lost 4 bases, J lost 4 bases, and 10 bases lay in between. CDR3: CASSAEGLTGELFF. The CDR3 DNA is TGTGCCAGCAGTGCGGAGGGTCTCACCGGGGAGCTGTTTTTT. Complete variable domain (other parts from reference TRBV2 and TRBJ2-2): EPEVTQTPSHQVTQMGQEVILRCVPISNHLYFYWYRQILGQKVEFLVSFYNNEISEKSEIFDDQFSVERPDGSNFTLKIRSTKLEDSAMYFCASSAEGLTGELFFGEGSRLTVL.

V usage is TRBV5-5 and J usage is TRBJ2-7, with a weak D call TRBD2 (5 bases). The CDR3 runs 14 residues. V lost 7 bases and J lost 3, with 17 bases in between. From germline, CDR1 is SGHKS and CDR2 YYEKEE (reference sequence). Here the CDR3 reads CASSPWAGSYEQYF. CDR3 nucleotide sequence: TGTGCCAGCTCCCCATGGGCGGGTAGCTACGAGCAGTACTTC.

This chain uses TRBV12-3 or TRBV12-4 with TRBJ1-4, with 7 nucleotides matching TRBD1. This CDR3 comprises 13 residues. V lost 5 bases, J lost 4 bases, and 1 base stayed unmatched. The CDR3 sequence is CASSRDSNEKLFF. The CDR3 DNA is TGTGCCAGCAGTCGGGACAGTAATGAAAAACTGTTTTTT.

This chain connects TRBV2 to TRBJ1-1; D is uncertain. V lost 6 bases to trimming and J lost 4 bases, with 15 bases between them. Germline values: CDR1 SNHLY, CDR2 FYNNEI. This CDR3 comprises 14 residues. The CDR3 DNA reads TGTGCCAGCAGCTACGAACCTCTGCGCACTGAAGCTTTCTTT. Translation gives CASSYEPLRTEAFF.

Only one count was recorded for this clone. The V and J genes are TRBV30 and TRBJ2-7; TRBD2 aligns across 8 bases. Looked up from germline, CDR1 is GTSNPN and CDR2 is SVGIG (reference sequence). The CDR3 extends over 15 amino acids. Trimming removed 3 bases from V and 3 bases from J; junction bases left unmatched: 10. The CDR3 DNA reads TGTGCCTGGAGGGAGAGGACTAGCAGATACTACGAGCAGTACTTC. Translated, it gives CAWRERTSRYYEQYF.

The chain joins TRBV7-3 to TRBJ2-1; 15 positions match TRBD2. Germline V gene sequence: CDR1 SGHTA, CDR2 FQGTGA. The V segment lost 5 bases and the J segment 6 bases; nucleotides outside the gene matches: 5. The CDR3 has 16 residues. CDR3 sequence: CASSPMGLAGGNEQFF. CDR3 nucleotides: TGTGCCAGCAGCCCAATGGGACTAGCGGGAGGCAATGAGCAGTTCTTC.

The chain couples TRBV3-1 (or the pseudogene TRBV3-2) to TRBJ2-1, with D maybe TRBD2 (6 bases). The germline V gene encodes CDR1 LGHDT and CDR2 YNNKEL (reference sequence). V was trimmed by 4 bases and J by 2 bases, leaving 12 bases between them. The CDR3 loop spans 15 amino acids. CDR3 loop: CASSLVAGTYNEQFF. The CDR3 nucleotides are TGTGCCAGCAGCCTAGTGGCGGGAACCTACAATGAGCAGTTCTTC.

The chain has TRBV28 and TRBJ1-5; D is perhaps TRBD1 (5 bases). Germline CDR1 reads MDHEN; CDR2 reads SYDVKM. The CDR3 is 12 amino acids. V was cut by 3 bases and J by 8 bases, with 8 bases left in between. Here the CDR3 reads CASSFPREPQHF. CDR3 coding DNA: TGTGCCAGCAGTTTCCCCAGGGAGCCCCAGCATTTT.

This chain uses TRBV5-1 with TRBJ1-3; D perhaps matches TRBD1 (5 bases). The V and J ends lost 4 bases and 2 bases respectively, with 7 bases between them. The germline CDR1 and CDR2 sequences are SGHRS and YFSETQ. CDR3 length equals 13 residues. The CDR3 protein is CASSGGAGNTIYF. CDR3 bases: TGCGCCAGCAGCGGAGGGGCTGGAAACACCATATATTTT.

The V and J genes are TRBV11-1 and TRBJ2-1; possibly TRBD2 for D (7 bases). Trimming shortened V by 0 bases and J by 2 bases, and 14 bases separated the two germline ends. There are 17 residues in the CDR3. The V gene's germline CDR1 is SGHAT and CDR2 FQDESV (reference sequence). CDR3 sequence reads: CASSLARGGAAYNEQFF. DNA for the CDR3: TGTGCCAGCAGCTTAGCGAGGGGGGGCGCGGCCTACAATGAGCAGTTCTTC.